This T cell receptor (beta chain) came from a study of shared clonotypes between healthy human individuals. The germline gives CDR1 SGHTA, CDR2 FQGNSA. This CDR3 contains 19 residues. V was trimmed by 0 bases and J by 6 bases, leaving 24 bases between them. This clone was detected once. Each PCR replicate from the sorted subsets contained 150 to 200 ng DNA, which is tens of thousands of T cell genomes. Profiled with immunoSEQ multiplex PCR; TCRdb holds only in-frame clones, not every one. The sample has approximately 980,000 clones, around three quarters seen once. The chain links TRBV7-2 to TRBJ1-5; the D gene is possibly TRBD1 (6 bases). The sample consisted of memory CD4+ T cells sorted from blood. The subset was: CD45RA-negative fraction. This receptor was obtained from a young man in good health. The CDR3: CASSLAYGRGTRGAQPQHF. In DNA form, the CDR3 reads TGTGCCAGCAGCTTAGCGTACGGCAGGGGAACGAGGGGAGCTCAGCCCCAGCATTTT.